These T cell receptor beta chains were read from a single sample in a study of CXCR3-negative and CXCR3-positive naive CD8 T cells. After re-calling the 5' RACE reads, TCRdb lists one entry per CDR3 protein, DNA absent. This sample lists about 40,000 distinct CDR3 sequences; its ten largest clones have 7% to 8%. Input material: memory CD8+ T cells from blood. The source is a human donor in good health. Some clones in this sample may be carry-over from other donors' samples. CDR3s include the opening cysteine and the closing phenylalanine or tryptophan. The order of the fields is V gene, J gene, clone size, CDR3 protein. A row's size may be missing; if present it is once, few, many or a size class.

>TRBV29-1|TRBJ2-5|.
CSVVTGGGETQYF
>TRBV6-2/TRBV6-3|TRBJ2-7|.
CASSYDRAYEQYF
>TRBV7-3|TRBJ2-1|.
CASSLRGDGSYNEQFF
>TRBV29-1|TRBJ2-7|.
CSVEDNRGSDEQYF
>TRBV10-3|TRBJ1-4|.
CAISESTGDTVRYEKLFF
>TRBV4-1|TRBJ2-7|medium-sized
CASSQVSETGFYEQYF
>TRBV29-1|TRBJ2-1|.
CSVRTGLDEQFF
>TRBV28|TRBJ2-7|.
CASTPTGQLYEQYF
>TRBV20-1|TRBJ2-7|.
CSARRHRTFYEQYF
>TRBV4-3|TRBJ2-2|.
CASSLDWTGRTGELFF
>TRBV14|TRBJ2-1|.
CASSQARGVRNNEQFF
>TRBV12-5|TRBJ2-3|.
CASGLRVGDTQYF
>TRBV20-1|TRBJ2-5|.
CSARLAGGESIAETQYF
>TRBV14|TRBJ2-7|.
CASSVPTPTSGFDRSSYEQYF
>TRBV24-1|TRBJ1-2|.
CATSDFSGGDGYTF
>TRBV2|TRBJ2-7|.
CASRVRGNEQYF
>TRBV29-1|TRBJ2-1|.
CSVDGVSNEQFF
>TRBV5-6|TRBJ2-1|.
CASSLGGPAPEQFF
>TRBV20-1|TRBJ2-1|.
CSGDGTSGRVATNEQFF
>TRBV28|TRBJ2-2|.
CASGPGGRNGELFF
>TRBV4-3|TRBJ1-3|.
CASSQDSILEGTGNTIYF
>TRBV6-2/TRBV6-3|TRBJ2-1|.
CASSYGSGGANEQFF
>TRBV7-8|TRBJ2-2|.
CASSFPREHRTGELFF
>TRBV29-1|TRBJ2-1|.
CSVEPGQGNYNEQFF
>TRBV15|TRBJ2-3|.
CATSRAPWVNTQYF
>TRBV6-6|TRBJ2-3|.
CASSPGEASDTQYF
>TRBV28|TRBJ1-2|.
CASSLSVTPYGYTF
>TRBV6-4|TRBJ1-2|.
CASSEEAGQVVDGYTF
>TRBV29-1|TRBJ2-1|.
CSASYRGGRDLNEQFF
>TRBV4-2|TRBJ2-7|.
CASSQDPESYEQYF
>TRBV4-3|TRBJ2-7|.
CASSQSQRGAGEQYF
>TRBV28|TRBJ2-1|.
CASSLYQYNEQFF
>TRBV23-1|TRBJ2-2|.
CASSLGRENTGELFF
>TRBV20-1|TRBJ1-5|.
CSARGRQGGFNQPQHF
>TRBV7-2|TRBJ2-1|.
CASSLTSGGYNEQFF
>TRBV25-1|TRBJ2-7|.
CASSDRALPYEQYF
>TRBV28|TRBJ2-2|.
CASSLEGVTDGELFF